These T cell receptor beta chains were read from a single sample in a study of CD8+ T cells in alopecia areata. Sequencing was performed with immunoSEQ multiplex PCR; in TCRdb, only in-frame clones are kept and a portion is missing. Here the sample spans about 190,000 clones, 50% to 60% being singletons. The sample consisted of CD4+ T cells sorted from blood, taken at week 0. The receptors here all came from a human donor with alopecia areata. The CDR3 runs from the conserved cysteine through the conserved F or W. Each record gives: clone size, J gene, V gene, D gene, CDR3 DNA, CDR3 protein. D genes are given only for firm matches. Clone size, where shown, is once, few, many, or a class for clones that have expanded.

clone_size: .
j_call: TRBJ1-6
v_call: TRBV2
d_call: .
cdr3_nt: TGTGCCAGCAGGCGTAATTCACCCCTCCACTTT
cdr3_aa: CASRRNSPLHF

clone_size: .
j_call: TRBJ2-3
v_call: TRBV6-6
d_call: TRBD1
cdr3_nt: TGTGCCAGCAGAAACACCGGGACAGCGATCACAGATACGCAGTATTTT
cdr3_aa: CASRNTGTAITDTQYF

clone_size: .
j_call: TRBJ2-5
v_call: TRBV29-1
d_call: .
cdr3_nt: TGCAGCGTTGGGACAATAAGAGACAAAGGGCAAGAGACCCAGTACTTC
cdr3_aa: CSVGTIRDKGQETQYF

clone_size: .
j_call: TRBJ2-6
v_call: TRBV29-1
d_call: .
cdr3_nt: TGCAGCGTTGTTGGGACTGGGGCCAACGTCCTGACTTTC
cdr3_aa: CSVVGTGANVLTF

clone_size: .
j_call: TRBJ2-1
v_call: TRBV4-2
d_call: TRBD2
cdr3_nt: TGTGCCAGCAGCCGCCAGCGGGGCAACAATGAGCAGTTCTTC
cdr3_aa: CASSRQRGNNEQFF

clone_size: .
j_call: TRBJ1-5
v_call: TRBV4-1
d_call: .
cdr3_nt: TGCGCCAGCAGCCAAGATCGAGGACAAAATCAGCCCCAGCATTTT
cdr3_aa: CASSQDRGQNQPQHF

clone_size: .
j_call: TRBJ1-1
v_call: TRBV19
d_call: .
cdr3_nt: TGTGCCAGTAGTCTGGTGGAGGGGGGGGCTGGTGGGACTGAAGCTTTCTTT
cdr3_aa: CASSLVEGGAGGTEAFF

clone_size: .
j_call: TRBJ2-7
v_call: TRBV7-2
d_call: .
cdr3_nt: TGTGCCAGCAGCTTAGCGGGGGGGCAGAACGAGCAGTACTTC
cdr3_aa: CASSLAGGQNEQYF

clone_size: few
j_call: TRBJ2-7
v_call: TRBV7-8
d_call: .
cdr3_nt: TGTGCCAGCAGCTTACTCGTAACTAGCAACGAGCAGTACTTC
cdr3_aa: CASSLLVTSNEQYF

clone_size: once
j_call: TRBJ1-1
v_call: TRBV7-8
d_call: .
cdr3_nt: TGTGCCAGCAGCTTAGTGGCAGGGGTGGACACTGAAGCTTTCTTT
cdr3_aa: CASSLVAGVDTEAFF

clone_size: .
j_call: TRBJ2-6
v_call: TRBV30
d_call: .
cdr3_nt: TGTGCCTGGACAGTATCTGGGGCCAACGTCCTGACTTTC
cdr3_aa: CAWTVSGANVLTF

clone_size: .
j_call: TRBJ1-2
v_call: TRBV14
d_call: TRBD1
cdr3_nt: TGTGCCAGCAGGCCCTCAGGGGGCTATGGCTACACCTTC
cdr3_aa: CASRPSGGYGYTF

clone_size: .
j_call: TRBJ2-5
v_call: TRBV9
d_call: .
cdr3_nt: TGTGCCAGCAGCCGAACCCAGGGTACAGAGACCCAGTACTTC
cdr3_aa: CASSRTQGTETQYF

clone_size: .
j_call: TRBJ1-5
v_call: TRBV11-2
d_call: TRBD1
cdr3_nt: TGTGCCAGCAGCCGGGACAGGGATCAGCCCCAGCATTTT
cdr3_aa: CASSRDRDQPQHF

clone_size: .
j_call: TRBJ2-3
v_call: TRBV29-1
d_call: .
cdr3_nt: TGCGGCCCCCCAGGGACAGATACGCAGTATTTT
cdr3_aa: CGPPGTDTQYF

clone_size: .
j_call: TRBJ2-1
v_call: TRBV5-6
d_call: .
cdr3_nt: TGTGCCAGCAGCCTCGGACCGGGTCCGACAGGCCGGGGCGGCAATGAGCAGTTCTTC
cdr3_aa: CASSLGPGPTGRGGNEQFF

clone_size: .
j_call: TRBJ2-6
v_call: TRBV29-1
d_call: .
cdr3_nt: TGCAGCGTTGCCAGGGGTGGCAACTCTGGGGCCAACGTCCTGACTTTC
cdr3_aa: CSVARGGNSGANVLTF

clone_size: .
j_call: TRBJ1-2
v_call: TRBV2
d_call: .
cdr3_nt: TGTGCCAGCAGTGACCAGTCTAACTATGGCTACACCTTC
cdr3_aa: CASSDQSNYGYTF

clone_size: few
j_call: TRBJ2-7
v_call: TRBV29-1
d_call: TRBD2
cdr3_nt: TGCAGCGTGGTAGCGGGGGGGGACGAGCAGTACTTC
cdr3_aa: CSVVAGGDEQYF

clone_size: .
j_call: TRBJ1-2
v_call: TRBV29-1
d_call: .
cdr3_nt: TGCAGCGCCGACAGCGGTGGCTACACCTTC
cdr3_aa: CSADSGGYTF

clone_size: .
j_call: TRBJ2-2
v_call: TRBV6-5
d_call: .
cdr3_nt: TGTGCCAGCACCCGCGCTACCGGGGAGCTGTTTTTT
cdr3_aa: CASTRATGELFF

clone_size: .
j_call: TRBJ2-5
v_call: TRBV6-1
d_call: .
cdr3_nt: TGTGCCAGCAGTGAAGCGACAAGTCTCGGGGAGACCCAGTACTTC
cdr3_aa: CASSEATSLGETQYF

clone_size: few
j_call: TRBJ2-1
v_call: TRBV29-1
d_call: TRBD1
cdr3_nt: TGCAGCGTTCCACCTGGGACAGGGGAACACAATGAGCAGTTCTTC
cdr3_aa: CSVPPGTGEHNEQFF

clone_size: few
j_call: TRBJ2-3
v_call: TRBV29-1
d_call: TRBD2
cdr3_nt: TGCAGCGTTGTGGTAAAGCGGGGAGCCCGAATCACAGATACGCAGTATTTT
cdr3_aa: CSVVVKRGARITDTQYF

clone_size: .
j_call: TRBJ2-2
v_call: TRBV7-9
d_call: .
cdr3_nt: TGTGCCAGCAGCCTGGTGGGACGGGGCCACACCGGGGAGCTGTTTTTT
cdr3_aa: CASSLVGRGHTGELFF

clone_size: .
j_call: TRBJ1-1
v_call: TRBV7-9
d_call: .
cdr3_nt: TGTGCCAGCAGCTTCCCTCGGAAAAACACTGAAGCTTTCTTT
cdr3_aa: CASSFPRKNTEAFF

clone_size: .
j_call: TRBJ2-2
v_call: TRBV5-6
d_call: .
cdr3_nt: TGTGCCAGCAGCCAAGTCGGCTACAGCCACTTGGGAATGGGGGAGCTGTTTTTT
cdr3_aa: CASSQVGYSHLGMGELFF

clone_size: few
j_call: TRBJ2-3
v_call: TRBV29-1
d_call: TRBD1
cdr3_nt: TGCAGCGTTGAAGGAGGGGCAGGGGGCTCAGATACGCAGTATTTT
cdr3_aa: CSVEGGAGGSDTQYF

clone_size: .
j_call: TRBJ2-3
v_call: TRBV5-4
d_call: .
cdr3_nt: TGTGCCAGCAGCTTGGCTACGAGTAGCACAGATACGCAGTATTTT
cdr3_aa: CASSLATSSTDTQYF

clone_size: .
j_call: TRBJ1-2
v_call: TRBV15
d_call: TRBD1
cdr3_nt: TGTGCCACCAGCAGACAGGGGGCTAACTATGGCTACACCTTC
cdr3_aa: CATSRQGANYGYTF

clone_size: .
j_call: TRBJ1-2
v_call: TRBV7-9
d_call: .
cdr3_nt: TGTGCCAGCAGCACCTCAAACAGGGCTGGTGGCTACACCTTC
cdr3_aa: CASSTSNRAGGYTF

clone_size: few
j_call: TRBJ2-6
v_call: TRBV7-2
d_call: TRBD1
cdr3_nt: TGTGCCAGCAGCTTAATGTCCCAGGGGGCTCCTACTGGGGCCAACGTCCTGACTTTC
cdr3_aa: CASSLMSQGAPTGANVLTF

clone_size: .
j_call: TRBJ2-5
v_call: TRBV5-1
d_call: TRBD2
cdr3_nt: TGCGCCAGCAGCACACAGACTAGCGGGGGGATGGACCAGTACTTC
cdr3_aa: CASSTQTSGGMDQYF

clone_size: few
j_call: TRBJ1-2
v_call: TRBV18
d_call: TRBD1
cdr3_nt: TGTGCCAGCTCATCGGACAGGGGGAACTATGGCTACACCTTC
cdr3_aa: CASSSDRGNYGYTF

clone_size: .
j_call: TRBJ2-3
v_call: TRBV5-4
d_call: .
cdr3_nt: TGTGCCAGCAGCTTAAAGTTCTCGGACCGAGGGATCACAGATACGCAGTATTTT
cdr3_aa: CASSLKFSDRGITDTQYF

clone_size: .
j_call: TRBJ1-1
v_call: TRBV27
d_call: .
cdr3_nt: TGTGCCAGCAGTCCCCTCGGGGGGAACACTGAAGCTTTCTTT
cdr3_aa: CASSPLGGNTEAFF

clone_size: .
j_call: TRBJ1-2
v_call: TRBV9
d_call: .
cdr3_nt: TGTGCCAGCAGTGCGGATCATGGCTACACCTTC
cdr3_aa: CASSADHGYTF

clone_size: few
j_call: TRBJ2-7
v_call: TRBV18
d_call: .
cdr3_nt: TGTGCCAGCTCACCACCGAGCTCCTACGAGCAGTACTTC
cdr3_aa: CASSPPSSYEQYF

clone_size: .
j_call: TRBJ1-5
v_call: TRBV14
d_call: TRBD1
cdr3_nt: TGTGCCAGCAGCCAAGGACAGGGTCAGGATCAGCCCCAGCATTTT
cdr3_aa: CASSQGQGQDQPQHF

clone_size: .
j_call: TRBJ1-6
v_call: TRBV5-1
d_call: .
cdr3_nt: TGCGCCAGCAGCTCCGGGGAGCGGGGAGGGAATTCACCCCTCCACTTT
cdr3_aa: CASSSGERGGNSPLHF

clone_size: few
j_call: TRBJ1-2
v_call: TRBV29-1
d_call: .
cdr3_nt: TGCAGCGCCAGACCCAGGGGAAACTATGGCTACACCTTC
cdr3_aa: CSARPRGNYGYTF

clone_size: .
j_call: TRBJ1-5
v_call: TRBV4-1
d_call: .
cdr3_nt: TGCGCCAGCAGCCCCCATTACACCAATCAGCCCCAGCATTTT
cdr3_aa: CASSPHYTNQPQHF

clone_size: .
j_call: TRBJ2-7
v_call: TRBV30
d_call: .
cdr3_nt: TGTGCCTCGGACAGTTACGAGCAGTACTTC
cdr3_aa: CASDSYEQYF

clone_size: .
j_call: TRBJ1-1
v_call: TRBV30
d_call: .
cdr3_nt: TGTGCCTGGAGCCGGGGTACTGAAGCTTTCTTT
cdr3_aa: CAWSRGTEAFF

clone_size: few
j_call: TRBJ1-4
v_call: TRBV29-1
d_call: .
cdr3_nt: TGCAGCGTTCGAGAGGCTCGGGAAAAACTGTTTTTT
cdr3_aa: CSVREAREKLFF

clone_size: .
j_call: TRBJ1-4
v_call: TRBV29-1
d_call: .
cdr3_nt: TGCAGCGGGCGCGCAACTAATGAAAAACTGTTTTTT
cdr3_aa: CSGRATNEKLFF

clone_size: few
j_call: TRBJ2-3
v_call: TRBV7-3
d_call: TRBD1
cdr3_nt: TGTGCCAGCAGCTTCCGGGACAGGGCCTTTAGCACAGATACGCAGTATTTT
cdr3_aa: CASSFRDRAFSTDTQYF

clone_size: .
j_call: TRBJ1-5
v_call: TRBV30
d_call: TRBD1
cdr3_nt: TGTGCCTTCTCCCGGGACAGCCTCTTGCGGCCCCAGCATTTT
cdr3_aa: CAFSRDSLLRPQHF